Given below is one T cell receptor (beta chain) in context. The antigen remains undetermined. Sequencing was performed with immunoSEQ multiplex PCR; in TCRdb, only in-frame clones are kept and a portion is missing. Among roughly 2.5 million clones, more than 90% were seen once, and the ten largest hold roughly 0.14%. The entry originates in a study of shared clonotypes between healthy human individuals. Findings and limits, study-wide: Rarefaction showed that sequencing of sorted subsets was incomplete (despite large depth). When compared with the clonotypes that were shared by all four sorted-subset donors, the non-shared clonotypes turned out to have lower generation probabilities.

This TCR was recovered from a man aged 18 to 29 in good health. The specimen was naive CD4+ T cells sorted from blood. Subset noted: CD45RA+ positively selected.

The CDR3 DNA is TGTGCCAGCAGCTTTAATCGGGGGGCTAATGAAAAACTGTTTTTT. Protein sequence: CASSFNRGANEKLFF. The gene calls are TRBV11-2 and TRBJ1-4, with a possible D match to TRBD1 (5 bases). The CDR3 totals 15 residues. Germline-derived CDR1 and CDR2 are SGHAT and FQNNGV. V lost 3 bases and J 3 bases, leaving 11 bases between the germline ends.